Below are 20 T cell receptor beta chains sequenced from a single sample in a study of memory CD4+ T cells and cytomegalovirus serostatus. Clones were read by immunoSEQ multiplex PCR, and TCRdb kept only the in-frame ones, dropping some. Here the sample spans some 66,000 clones, 76% being singletons. The sort gate was single viable CD3+CD4+CD8-CD45RO+ cells for memory CD4+ T cells. Sequencing was done on a sample of memory CD4+ T cells from blood. The receptor source for this set is an adult in good health and CMV-seropositive.

The chain is built from TRBV7-8 and TRBJ1-5; 8 positions agree with TRBD1. The CDR3 covers 17 residues. Per germline, CDR1 SGHVS and CDR2 FQNEAQ. The J segment lost 0 bases and the V segment lost 5 bases, leaving 9 bases of the junction unmatched. CDR3 residues: CASSLGQGADSNQPQHF. CDR3 DNA sequence: TGTGCCAGCAGCCTCGGGCAGGGGGCGGATAGCAATCAGCCCCAGCATTTT.

The chain couples TRBV10-1 to TRBJ2-1; TRBD2 agrees at 9 bases. V lost 10 bases, J lost 1 base, and 14 bases stayed unmatched. CDR1 is WNHNN, CDR2 SYGVQD, per germline (reference sequence). CDR3 size: 17 residues. The CDR3 loop reads CATYSAGGPRSYNEQFF. The CDR3 DNA reads TGCGCCACTTACTCAGCGGGGGGCCCCCGTTCCTACAATGAGCAGTTCTTC.

This clone is deemed medium-sized. This chain links TRBV5-1 with TRBJ1-5, with TRBD1 matching 9 bases. V was pared by 5 bases and J by 4 bases, with 4 bases of the junction left unmatched. Germline CDR1 is SGHRS and CDR2 is YFSETQ. This CDR3 has 14 amino acids. The CDR3 here is CASSMTGGNQPQHF. The DNA for the CDR3 is TGCGCCAGCAGTATGACAGGGGGAAATCAGCCCCAGCATTTT.

For the CDR3, the DNA is TGTGCCAGCAGCCTTACAGGGGGCGCGAGTACTGAAGCTTTCTTT. It yields the protein CASSLTGGASTEAFF. This rearrangement joins TRBV7-3 to TRBJ1-1; 9 bases match TRBD1. CDR1 is SGHTA, CDR2 FQGTGA, per germline. The CDR3 sequence is 15 residues long. V shed 5 bases, J shed 5 bases, and the junction held 9 bases outside the gene matches.

This clone was seen just once. The chain carries TRBV10-2 and TRBJ1-3, with 9 bases fitting TRBD1. Trimming at V came to 3 bases and at J to 0 bases, leaving 3 bases not matched to a gene. In germline, CDR1 is WSHSY, CDR2 SAAADI. This CDR3 comprises 16 residues. The CDR3 loop is CASSEQGASSGNTIYF. The CDR3 DNA is TGCGCCAGCAGTGAACAGGGGGCCTCCTCTGGAAACACCATATATTTT.

This chain links TRBV6-5 with TRBJ1-3; D may be TRBD1 (5 bases). The CDR3 totals 13 residues. CDR1 is MNHEY, CDR2 SVGAGI, per germline. Deletions cut 6 bases from V and 0 bases from J, with 6 bases between. The CDR3 DNA reads TGTGCCAGCAGAGGGGTCTCTGGAAACACCATATATTTT. Translation: CASRGVSGNTIYF.

The chain is built from TRBV6-1 and TRBJ2-7; D gene uncertain. The germline CDR1 and CDR2 sequences are MNHNS and SASEGT. V was cut by 4 bases and J by 3 bases, with 13 bases left in between. The CDR3 has 14 residues. The CDR3 region has the DNA TGTGCCAGCAGTGGCCGGGCTAGGGTCTACGAGCAGTACTTC. Translated: CASSGRARVYEQYF.

J is TRBJ2-1 and V is TRBV30, with 10 bases that match TRBD2. V shed 4 bases and J 6 bases; nucleotides not matched to a gene: 0. Germline V lookup: CDR1 GTSNPN, CDR2 SVGIG (reference sequence). The CDR3 has 12 residues. The CDR3 bases are TGTGCCTGGACTAGCGGGAGCAATGAGCAGTTCTTC. This codes for CAWTSGSNEQFF.

This clone was seen more than once but under ten times. As DNA, the CDR3 is TGCGCCAGCAGCCACCTTGACGTGTCACCCCTCCACTTT. This sequence encodes CASSHLDVSPLHF. The chain combines TRBV4-1 with TRBJ1-6, with no clear D. Germline CDR1 reads MGHRA; CDR2 reads YSYEKL. The CDR3 spans 13 residues. With 3 bases removed from V and 10 bases from J, the gap between germline ends came to 10 bases.

V usage is TRBV2 and J usage is TRBJ1-5; 7 bases match TRBD1. This CDR3 has 14 residues. The V and J ends lost 4 bases and 5 bases, in that order; junction bases with no gene match: 5. Germline CDR1 SNHLY, CDR2 FYNNEI. The CDR3 bases are TGTGCCAGCAGTGGACAGGGTGTTTATCAGCCCCAGCATTTT. It translates to CASSGQGVYQPQHF.

This chain uses TRBV9 with TRBJ2-7, with a tentative D call TRBD2 (6 bases). This CDR3 spans 16 amino acids. The germline CDR1 and CDR2 sequences are SGDLS and YYNGEE. With 1 base removed from V and 2 bases from J, the gap between germline ends came to 16 bases. The DNA of the CDR3 is TGTGCCAGCAGCGTAATAGGAGGGGCCCAACCCTACGAGCAGTACTTC. Translating it yields CASSVIGGAQPYEQYF.

The gene calls are TRBV5-1 and TRBJ2-1; D ambiguous. Germline loops: CDR1 SGHRS, CDR2 YFSETQ. The CDR3 sequence is 14 residues long. Trimming left V 4 bases short and J 7 bases short, with 15 bases between. CDR3 in amino acids: CASSMKIDSNEQFF. The CDR3 nucleotides read TGCGCCAGCAGCATGAAAATCGACTCAAATGAGCAGTTCTTC. Together with reference TRBV5-1 and TRBJ2-1, the CDR3 gives the full variable domain: KAGVTQTPRYLIKTRGQQVTLSCSPISGHRSVSWYQQTPGQGLQFLFEYFSETQRNKGNFPGRFSGRQFSNSRSEMNVSTLELGDSALYLCASSMKIDSNEQFFGPGTRLTVL.

The chain employs TRBV14 and TRBJ1-5; 9 nucleotides agree with TRBD1. Germline trimming cut 0 bases from V and 7 bases from J; bases unmatched to any gene: 4. The germline CDR1 and CDR2 sequences are SGHDN and FVKESK. The CDR3 runs to 15 residues. CDR3: CASSQEDRGGQPQHF. The CDR3 DNA sequence: TGTGCCAGCAGCCAAGAAGACAGGGGGGGCCAGCCCCAGCATTTT.

V is TRBV10-2 and J is TRBJ1-1, with D unclear. This CDR3 has 14 residues. The germline V and J ends were trimmed by 6 bases and 0 bases, with 11 bases remaining between them. Germline-derived CDR1 and CDR2 are WSHSY and SAAADI. CDR3 loop: CASRRAQMNTEAFF. In DNA form, the CDR3 reads TGCGCCAGCAGGAGGGCACAAATGAACACTGAAGCTTTCTTT.

The gene calls are TRBV28 and TRBJ1-3, with D possibly being TRBD1 (5 bases). The V gene's germline CDR1 is MDHEN and CDR2 SYDVKM. This CDR3 is built from 12 residues. Trimming took 10 bases from V and 0 from J, leaving 7 bases between them. CDR3 bases: TGTGCCACTAGGGGCTCTGGAAACACCATATATTTT. Translation gives CATRGSGNTIYF.

The CDR3 sequence is CASSLALPGWWQYF. The CDR3 nucleotides read TGTGCCAGCAGCTTAGCCTTACCCGGTTGGTGGCAGTATTTT. This chain links TRBV11-2 with TRBJ2-3; D remains unclear. Trimming left V 1 base short and J 11 bases short, with 16 bases between. Per germline, CDR1 SGHAT and CDR2 FQNNGV. The CDR3 spans 14 residues.

There are a few counts of this clone. V gene TRBV9 combines with J gene TRBJ1-1; D gene uncertain. Trimming removed 0 bases at V and 4 bases at J, with 7 bases between. The CDR3 is made up of 13 amino acids. Germline loops: CDR1 SGDLS, CDR2 YYNGEE. The DNA of the CDR3 is TGTGCCAGCAGCGTAGGAGAGCTCACTGAAGCTTTCTTT. Its translation: CASSVGELTEAFF.

CDR3 protein: CASSQDHVRNTEAFF. CDR3 bases: TGCGCCAGCAGCCAAGATCATGTCAGAAACACTGAAGCTTTCTTT. V is TRBV4-3 and J is TRBJ1-1; no reliable D call. The CDR3 length is 15 residues. Germline assignment: CDR1 LGHNA and CDR2 YSLEER. With 0 bases removed from V and 2 bases from J, the gap between germline ends came to 10 bases.

The chain recombines TRBV5-8 with TRBJ1-5; no reliable D call. CDR3 length: 13 residues. The germline CDR1 and CDR2 sequences are SGHTS and YDEGEE. Deletions cut 0 bases from V and 6 bases from J, with 7 bases between. In nucleotides, the CDR3 is TGTGCCAGCAGCTTGGTGAGGGTTCAGCCCCAGCATTTT. Its translation is CASSLVRVQPQHF. The variable domain in full, completed from reference TRBV5-8 and TRBJ1-5, reads EAGVTQSPTHLIKTRGQQATLRCSPISGHTSVYWYQQALGLGLQFLLWYDEGEERNRGNFPPRFSGRQFPNYSSELNVNALELEDSALYLCASSLVRVQPQHFGDGTRLSIL.

This clone was observed a single time. The chain is built from TRBV6-5 and TRBJ2-7, with D maybe TRBD2 (6 bases). In germline, CDR1 is MNHEY, CDR2 SVGAGI. The CDR3 loop spans 14 amino acids. V was trimmed by 6 bases and J by 2 bases, leaving 14 bases between them. The CDR3 region is CASSSNSGPYEQYF. Written as DNA, the CDR3 is TGTGCCAGCAGCTCTAATAGCGGTCCCTACGAGCAGTACTTC.